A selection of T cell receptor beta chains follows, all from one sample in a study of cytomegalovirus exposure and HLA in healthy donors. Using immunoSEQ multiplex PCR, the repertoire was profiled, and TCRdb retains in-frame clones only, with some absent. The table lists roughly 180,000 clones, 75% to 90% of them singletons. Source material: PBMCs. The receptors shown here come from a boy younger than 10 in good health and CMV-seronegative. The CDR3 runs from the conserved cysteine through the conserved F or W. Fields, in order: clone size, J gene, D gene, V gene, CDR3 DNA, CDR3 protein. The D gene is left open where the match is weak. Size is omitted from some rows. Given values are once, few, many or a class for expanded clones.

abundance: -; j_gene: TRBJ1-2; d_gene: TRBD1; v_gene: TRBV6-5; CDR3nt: TGTGCCAGCAGTTACGGTCAGGGGGCTTCTGGCTACACCTTC; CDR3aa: CASSYGQGASGYTF
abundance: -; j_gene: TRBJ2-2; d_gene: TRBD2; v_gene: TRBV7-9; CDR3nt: TGTGCCAGCAGCCCCTGGCGGGGGGACGTCAACACCGGGGAGCTGTTTTTT; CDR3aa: CASSPWRGDVNTGELFF
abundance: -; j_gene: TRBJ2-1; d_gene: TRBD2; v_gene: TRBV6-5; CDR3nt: TGTGCCAGCAGAGGTAGCGGGGGTCTTAATGAGCAGTTCTTC; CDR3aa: CASRGSGGLNEQFF
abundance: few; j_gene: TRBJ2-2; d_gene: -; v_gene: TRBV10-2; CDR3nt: TGCGCCAGCAGGGTAGGGGCGCACACCGGGGAGCTGTTTTTT; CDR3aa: CASRVGAHTGELFF
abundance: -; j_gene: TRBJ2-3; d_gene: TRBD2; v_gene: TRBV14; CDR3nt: TGTGCCAGCAGCCCCCAGGGTCTAGCGGGGGGAGATACGCAGTATTTT; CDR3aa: CASSPQGLAGGDTQYF
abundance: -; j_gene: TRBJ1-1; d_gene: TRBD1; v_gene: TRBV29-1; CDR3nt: TGCAGCGTTGACGGGACAGGGAACACTGAAGCTTTCTTT; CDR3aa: CSVDGTGNTEAFF
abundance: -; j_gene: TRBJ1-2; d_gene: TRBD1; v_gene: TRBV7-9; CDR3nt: TGTGCCAGCAGCTTACCCGGACAGGGGCCGACCTATGGCTACACCTTC; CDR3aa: CASSLPGQGPTYGYTF
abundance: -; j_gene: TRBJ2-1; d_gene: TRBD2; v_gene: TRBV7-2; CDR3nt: TGTGCCAGCAGCTTAGGGGGGGGACCCTACAATGAGCAGTTCTTC; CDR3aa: CASSLGGGPYNEQFF
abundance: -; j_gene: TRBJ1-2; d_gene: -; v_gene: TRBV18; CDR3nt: TGTGCCAGCTCACCCCCGAAGAGGGCTAACTATGGCTACACCTTC; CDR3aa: CASSPPKRANYGYTF
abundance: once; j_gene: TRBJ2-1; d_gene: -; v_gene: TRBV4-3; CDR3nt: TGCGCCAGCAGCCAGACTAACTACAATGAGCAGTTCTTC; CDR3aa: CASSQTNYNEQFF
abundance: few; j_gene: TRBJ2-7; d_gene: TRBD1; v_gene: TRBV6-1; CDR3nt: TGTGCCAGCAGCCCGACAGGGGGAACGTACGAGCAGTACTTC; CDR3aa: CASSPTGGTYEQYF
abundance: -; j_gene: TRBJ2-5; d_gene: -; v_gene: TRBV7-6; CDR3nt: TGTGCCAGCAGCTTAGGTGGGGGACTAGAGACCCAGTACTTC; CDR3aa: CASSLGGGLETQYF
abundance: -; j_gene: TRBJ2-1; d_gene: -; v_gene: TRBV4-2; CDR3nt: TGTGCCAGCAGCCAAGATGTGGGAGGCGTCAGTGAGCAGTTCTTC; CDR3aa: CASSQDVGGVSEQFF
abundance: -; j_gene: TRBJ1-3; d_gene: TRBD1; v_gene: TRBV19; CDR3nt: TGTGCCAGGAGGGACAGGGCCGGAAACACCATATATTTT; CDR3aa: CARRDRAGNTIYF
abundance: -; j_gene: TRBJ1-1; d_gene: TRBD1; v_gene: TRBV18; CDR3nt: TGTGCCAGCTCACCTTCCAGGGGGTCCATGAACACTGAAGCTTTCTTT; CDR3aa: CASSPSRGSMNTEAFF
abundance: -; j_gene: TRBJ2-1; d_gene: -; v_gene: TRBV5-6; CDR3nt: TGTGCCAGCAATATACAGGGTAATGAGCAGTTCTTC; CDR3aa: CASNIQGNEQFF
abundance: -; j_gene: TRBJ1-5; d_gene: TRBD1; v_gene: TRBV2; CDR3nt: TGTGCCAGCAGTGAAGCAGGACAGGGGAAGAGTCAGCCCCAGCATTTT; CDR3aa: CASSEAGQGKSQPQHF
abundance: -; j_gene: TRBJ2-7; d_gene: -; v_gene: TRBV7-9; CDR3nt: TGTGCCAGCAGCTTACGGGGTAACTCCTACGAGCAGTACTTC; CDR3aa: CASSLRGNSYEQYF
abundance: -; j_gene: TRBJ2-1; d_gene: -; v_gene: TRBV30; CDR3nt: TGTGCCTGGAGCCCTTCGGGACTCCCCTACAATGAGCAGTTCTTC; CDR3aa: CAWSPSGLPYNEQFF
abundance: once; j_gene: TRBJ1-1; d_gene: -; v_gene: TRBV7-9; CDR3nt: TGTGCCAGCAGCTACTCCACGGGTCCGAACACTGAAGCTTTCTTT; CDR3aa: CASSYSTGPNTEAFF
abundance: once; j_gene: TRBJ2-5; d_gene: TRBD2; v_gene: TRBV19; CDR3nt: TGTGCCAGTAGTATATGGTGGGGGGGAGAGACCCAGTACTTC; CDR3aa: CASSIWWGGETQYF
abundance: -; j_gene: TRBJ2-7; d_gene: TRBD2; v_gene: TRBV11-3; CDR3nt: TGTGCCAGCAGCTTAGTGGGACTAGCTTCCGAGCAGTACTTC; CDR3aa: CASSLVGLASEQYF
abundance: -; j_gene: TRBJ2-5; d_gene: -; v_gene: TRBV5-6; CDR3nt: TGTGCCAGCAGCTTGCGGAAGCTAGTACAAGAGACCCAGTACTTC; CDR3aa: CASSLRKLVQETQYF
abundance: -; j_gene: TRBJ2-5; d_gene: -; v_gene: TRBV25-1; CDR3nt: TGTGCCAGCAGTGACACCGGACGGGGAGAGACCCAGTACTTC; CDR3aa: CASSDTGRGETQYF
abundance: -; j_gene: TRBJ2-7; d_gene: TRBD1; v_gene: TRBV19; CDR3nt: TGTGCCAGTAGTGCACGGGACAGAGACGAGCAGTACTTC; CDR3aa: CASSARDRDEQYF
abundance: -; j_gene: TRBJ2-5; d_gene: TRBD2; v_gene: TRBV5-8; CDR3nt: TGTGCCAGCAGCTTGGGATACAGCGGGAGGGCCTCAGAGACCCAGTACTTC; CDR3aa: CASSLGYSGRASETQYF
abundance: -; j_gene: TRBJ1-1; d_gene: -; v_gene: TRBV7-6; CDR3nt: TGTGCCAGCAGCTTAGCGTCGGTGTGGGCAGGGGACGCTGAAGCTTTCTTT; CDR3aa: CASSLASVWAGDAEAFF
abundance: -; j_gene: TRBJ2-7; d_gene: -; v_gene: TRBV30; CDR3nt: TGTGCCTCCAATTGGGGGGACGGCGAGCAGTACTTC; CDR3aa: CASNWGDGEQYF
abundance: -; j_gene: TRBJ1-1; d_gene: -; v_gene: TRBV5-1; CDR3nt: TGCGCCAGCAGCTTGGCCGAGGGTGAAGCTTTCTTT; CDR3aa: CASSLAEGEAFF
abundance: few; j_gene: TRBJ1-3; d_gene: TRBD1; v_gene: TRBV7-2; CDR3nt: TGTGCCAGCAGCTTCCTTTCCCCCCTGGACAGGGATGGAAACACCATATATTTT; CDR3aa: CASSFLSPLDRDGNTIYF
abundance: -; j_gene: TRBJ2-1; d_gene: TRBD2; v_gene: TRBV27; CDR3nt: TGTGCCAGCAGTCCGAGCGGGACTGCCTACAATGAGCAGTTCTTC; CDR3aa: CASSPSGTAYNEQFF
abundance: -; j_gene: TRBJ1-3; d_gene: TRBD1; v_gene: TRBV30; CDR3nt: TGTGCCTGGAGTGCGACAGGGGGCCCTGGAAACACCATATATTTT; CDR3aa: CAWSATGGPGNTIYF
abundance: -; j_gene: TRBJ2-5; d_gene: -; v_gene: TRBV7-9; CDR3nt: TGTGCCAGCAGCTTCATCTATGAGGAGACCCAGTACTTC; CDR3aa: CASSFIYEETQYF
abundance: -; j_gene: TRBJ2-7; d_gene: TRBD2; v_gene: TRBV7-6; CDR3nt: TGTGCCAGCAGCTTAGCCCTCGGACTAGCGGGGCCGCGCGAGCAGTACTTC; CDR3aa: CASSLALGLAGPREQYF
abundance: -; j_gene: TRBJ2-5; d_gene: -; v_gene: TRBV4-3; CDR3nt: TGCGCCAGCAGCCCCTCTCCCTCAGGGGAAGAGACCCAGTACTTC; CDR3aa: CASSPSPSGEETQYF
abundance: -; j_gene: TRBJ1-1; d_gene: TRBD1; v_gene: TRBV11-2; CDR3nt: TGTGCCAGCAGCCCCAGGGACAGGGGCTGGAAGAACACTGAAGCTTTCTTT; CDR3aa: CASSPRDRGWKNTEAFF
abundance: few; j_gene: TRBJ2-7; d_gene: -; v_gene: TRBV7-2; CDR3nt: TGTGCCAGCAGCGGAGGTGGGGGATTCTGGGGAGGAGAGCAGTACTTC; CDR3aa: CASSGGGGFWGGEQYF
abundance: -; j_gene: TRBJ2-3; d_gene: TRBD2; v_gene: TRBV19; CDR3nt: TGTGCCAGTAGTATGGTGGCGGGGGGTACCACAGATACGCAGTATTTT; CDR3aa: CASSMVAGGTTDTQYF
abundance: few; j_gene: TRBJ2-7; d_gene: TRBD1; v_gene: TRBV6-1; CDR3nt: TGTGCCAGCAGTGAAATGGACAGGGGTCGTTGGTACGAGCAGTACTTC; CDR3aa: CASSEMDRGRWYEQYF
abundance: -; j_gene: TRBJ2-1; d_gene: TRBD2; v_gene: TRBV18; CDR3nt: TGTGCCAGCTCACTTACAACACCGGGACTAGCGGGATCGACCGACTACAATGAGCAGTTCTTC; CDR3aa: CASSLTTPGLAGSTDYNEQFF
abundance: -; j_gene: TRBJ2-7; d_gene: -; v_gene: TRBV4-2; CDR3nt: TGTGCCAGCAGCCAAGTCTCGGCGGGGGCGGCCTACGAGCAGTACTTC; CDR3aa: CASSQVSAGAAYEQYF
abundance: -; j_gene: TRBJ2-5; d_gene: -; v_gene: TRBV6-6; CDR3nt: TGTGCCAGCAGAACGGGGTCACAAGAGACCCAGTACTTC; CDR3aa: CASRTGSQETQYF
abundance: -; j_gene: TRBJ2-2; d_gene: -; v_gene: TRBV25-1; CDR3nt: TGTGCCAGCAGTGGGGGGCCGAACACCGGGGAGCTGTTTTTT; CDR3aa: CASSGGPNTGELFF
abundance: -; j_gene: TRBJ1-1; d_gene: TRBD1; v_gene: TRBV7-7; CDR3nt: TGTGCTAGCAGCGGACGGGACAGTGCGGACACTGAAGCTTTCTTT; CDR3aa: CASSGRDSADTEAFF
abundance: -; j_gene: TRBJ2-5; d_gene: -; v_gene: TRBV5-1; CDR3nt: TGCGCCAGCAGCCTACGAGGTGGAGGGGGGGAAGAGACCCAGTACTTC; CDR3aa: CASSLRGGGGEETQYF